These T cell receptor beta chains were read from a single sample in a study of shared clonotypes between healthy human individuals. Using immunoSEQ multiplex PCR, the repertoire was profiled, and TCRdb retains in-frame clones only, with some absent. Seen here are about 2.3 million clones, under 95% observed once, and the top ten hold approximately 0.4%. The material sequenced was naive CD4+ T cells from PBMCs. Source of these receptors: a man between 18 and 35 years old in good health. Some clones in this sample may be carry-over from other donors' samples. Each CDR3 is given with its conserved first and last residue. The D gene is left open where the match is weak. Clone size is shown for a subset of rows, as once, few, many or a class of expanded clone.

J: TRBJ2-5
D: NA
V: TRBV5-1
size: NA
DNA: TGCGCCAGCAGGGTTAGTGTCTGGACAAGTGGAGAGACCCAGTACTTC
CDR3: CASRVSVWTSGETQYF

J: TRBJ2-7
D: TRBD2
V: TRBV18
size: NA
DNA: TGTGCCAGCTCACTGGGGACTAGCGGGACAGGCGTACACGAGCAGTACTTC
CDR3: CASSLGTSGTGVHEQYF

J: TRBJ2-5
D: NA
V: TRBV1
size: NA
DNA: TGCACCAGCAGCCAAGATCTACCTATGCTGCTAGCGGGAGTAAGCGAGACCCAGTACTTC
CDR3: CTSSQDLPMLLAGVSETQYF

J: TRBJ1-1
D: NA
V: TRBV7-2
size: NA
DNA: TGTGCCAGCAGAAGCGCCCAGGGGAGTGGGCTGAACACTGAAGCTTTCTTT
CDR3: CASRSAQGSGLNTEAFF

J: TRBJ2-7
D: TRBD2
V: TRBV29-1
size: NA
DNA: TGCAGCGTTCGGGGGGTTCAGACAAATTACGAGCAGTACTTC
CDR3: CSVRGVQTNYEQYF

J: TRBJ2-7
D: TRBD1
V: TRBV29-1
size: NA
DNA: TGCAGCGTTGCCAAGACAGGGCGTTCCTACGAGCAGTACTTC
CDR3: CSVAKTGRSYEQYF

J: TRBJ1-2
D: NA
V: TRBV28
size: NA
DNA: TGTGCCAGCAGTTTGAACAGGGTATATGGCTACACCTTC
CDR3: CASSLNRVYGYTF

J: TRBJ1-2
D: NA
V: TRBV4-1
size: NA
DNA: TGCGCCAGCAGCCAATGGGGACCTGATGGCTACACCTTC
CDR3: CASSQWGPDGYTF

J: TRBJ2-7
D: NA
V: TRBV11-2
size: NA
DNA: TGTGCCAGCAGCCGGAGTATAGTTAGCTCCTACGAGCAGTACTTC
CDR3: CASSRSIVSSYEQYF

J: TRBJ2-3
D: TRBD2
V: TRBV5-1
size: once
DNA: TGCGCCAGCAGAGTCTCTAGCGGGAGGGTTCAAGGCGATACGCAGTATTTT
CDR3: CASRVSSGRVQGDTQYF

J: TRBJ2-3
D: NA
V: TRBV5-4
size: NA
DNA: TGTGCCAGCAGTGGGCGGGAAGGCACAGATACGCAGTATTTT
CDR3: CASSGREGTDTQYF

J: TRBJ2-3
D: NA
V: TRBV25-1
size: NA
DNA: TGTGCCAGCAGTGAATGGCGCGGGGCAGATACGCAGTATTTT
CDR3: CASSEWRGADTQYF

J: TRBJ2-5
D: NA
V: TRBV28
size: NA
DNA: TGTGCCAGCGTCTCGTCCGCCGTGGAGACCCAGTACTTC
CDR3: CASVSSAVETQYF

J: TRBJ2-2
D: TRBD1
V: TRBV28
size: NA
DNA: TGTGCCAGCAGTTTAGAACAGGGGTCCGGGGAGCTGTTTTTT
CDR3: CASSLEQGSGELFF

J: TRBJ2-1
D: TRBD2
V: TRBV27
size: NA
DNA: TGTGCCAGCAGTTTGCTAGCGCGGGAGGGTGGTGAGCAGTTCTTC
CDR3: CASSLLAREGGEQFF

J: TRBJ1-5
D: TRBD1
V: TRBV6-1
size: NA
DNA: TGTGCCAGCAGGACAGGGGCCGGAGATCAGCCCCAGCATTTT
CDR3: CASRTGAGDQPQHF

J: TRBJ2-2
D: NA
V: TRBV30
size: NA
DNA: TGTGCCTGGAGTGTACCCTGGATCACCGGGGAGCTGTTTTTT
CDR3: CAWSVPWITGELFF

J: TRBJ2-3
D: NA
V: TRBV18
size: NA
DNA: TGTGCCAGCTCACCCACGGCGGGGCACACAGATACGCAGTATTTT
CDR3: CASSPTAGHTDTQYF

J: TRBJ2-2
D: TRBD1
V: TRBV11-3
size: NA
DNA: TGTGCCAGCAGCCGGGACAGCCTGAACACCGGGGAGCTGTTTTTT
CDR3: CASSRDSLNTGELFF

J: TRBJ1-3
D: NA
V: TRBV6-5
size: NA
DNA: TGTGCCAGCAGTTCGCAACCGGGAAACACCATATATTTT
CDR3: CASSSQPGNTIYF

J: TRBJ1-1
D: TRBD1
V: TRBV28
size: NA
DNA: TGTGCCAGCAGTGTCGCGACAGGGGACGGGCCGGGGAGCACTGAAGCTTTCTTT
CDR3: CASSVATGDGPGSTEAFF

J: TRBJ1-1
D: NA
V: TRBV9
size: few
DNA: TGTGCCAGCAGCCCGAGCCCGGGGGCGAGAACTGAAGCTTTCTTT
CDR3: CASSPSPGARTEAFF

J: TRBJ1-1
D: NA
V: TRBV28
size: NA
DNA: TGTGCCAGCAGCACAACAGGGAGAGGGGGACCTGAAGCTTTCTTT
CDR3: CASSTTGRGGPEAFF

J: TRBJ1-2
D: NA
V: TRBV4-1
size: NA
DNA: TGCGCCAGCAGCCAGGCCGACAGAGGTCCCGGGGGGGGCTACACCTTC
CDR3: CASSQADRGPGGGYTF

J: TRBJ2-7
D: TRBD2
V: TRBV4-3
size: NA
DNA: TGCGCCAGCAGCCTTCGGACTAGCGGGAGTTACGAGCAGTACTTC
CDR3: CASSLRTSGSYEQYF

J: TRBJ2-7
D: TRBD1
V: TRBV5-1
size: NA
DNA: TGCGCCAGCAGCTCTCCGGGACAGCCCTACGAGCAGTACTTC
CDR3: CASSSPGQPYEQYF

J: TRBJ2-4
D: NA
V: TRBV29-1
size: NA
DNA: TGCAGCGTTGAAGGGGTTTGGCAGGGGAGCGGCATTCAGTACTTC
CDR3: CSVEGVWQGSGIQYF

J: TRBJ1-5
D: NA
V: TRBV27
size: NA
DNA: TGTGCCAGCAGTTTAAGTCGGACTGGGGGCAATCAGCCCCAGCATTTT
CDR3: CASSLSRTGGNQPQHF

J: TRBJ2-1
D: TRBD2
V: TRBV28
size: NA
DNA: TGTGCCAGCAGTTTATGGACTAGCGGGAGGAATGAGCAGTTCTTC
CDR3: CASSLWTSGRNEQFF